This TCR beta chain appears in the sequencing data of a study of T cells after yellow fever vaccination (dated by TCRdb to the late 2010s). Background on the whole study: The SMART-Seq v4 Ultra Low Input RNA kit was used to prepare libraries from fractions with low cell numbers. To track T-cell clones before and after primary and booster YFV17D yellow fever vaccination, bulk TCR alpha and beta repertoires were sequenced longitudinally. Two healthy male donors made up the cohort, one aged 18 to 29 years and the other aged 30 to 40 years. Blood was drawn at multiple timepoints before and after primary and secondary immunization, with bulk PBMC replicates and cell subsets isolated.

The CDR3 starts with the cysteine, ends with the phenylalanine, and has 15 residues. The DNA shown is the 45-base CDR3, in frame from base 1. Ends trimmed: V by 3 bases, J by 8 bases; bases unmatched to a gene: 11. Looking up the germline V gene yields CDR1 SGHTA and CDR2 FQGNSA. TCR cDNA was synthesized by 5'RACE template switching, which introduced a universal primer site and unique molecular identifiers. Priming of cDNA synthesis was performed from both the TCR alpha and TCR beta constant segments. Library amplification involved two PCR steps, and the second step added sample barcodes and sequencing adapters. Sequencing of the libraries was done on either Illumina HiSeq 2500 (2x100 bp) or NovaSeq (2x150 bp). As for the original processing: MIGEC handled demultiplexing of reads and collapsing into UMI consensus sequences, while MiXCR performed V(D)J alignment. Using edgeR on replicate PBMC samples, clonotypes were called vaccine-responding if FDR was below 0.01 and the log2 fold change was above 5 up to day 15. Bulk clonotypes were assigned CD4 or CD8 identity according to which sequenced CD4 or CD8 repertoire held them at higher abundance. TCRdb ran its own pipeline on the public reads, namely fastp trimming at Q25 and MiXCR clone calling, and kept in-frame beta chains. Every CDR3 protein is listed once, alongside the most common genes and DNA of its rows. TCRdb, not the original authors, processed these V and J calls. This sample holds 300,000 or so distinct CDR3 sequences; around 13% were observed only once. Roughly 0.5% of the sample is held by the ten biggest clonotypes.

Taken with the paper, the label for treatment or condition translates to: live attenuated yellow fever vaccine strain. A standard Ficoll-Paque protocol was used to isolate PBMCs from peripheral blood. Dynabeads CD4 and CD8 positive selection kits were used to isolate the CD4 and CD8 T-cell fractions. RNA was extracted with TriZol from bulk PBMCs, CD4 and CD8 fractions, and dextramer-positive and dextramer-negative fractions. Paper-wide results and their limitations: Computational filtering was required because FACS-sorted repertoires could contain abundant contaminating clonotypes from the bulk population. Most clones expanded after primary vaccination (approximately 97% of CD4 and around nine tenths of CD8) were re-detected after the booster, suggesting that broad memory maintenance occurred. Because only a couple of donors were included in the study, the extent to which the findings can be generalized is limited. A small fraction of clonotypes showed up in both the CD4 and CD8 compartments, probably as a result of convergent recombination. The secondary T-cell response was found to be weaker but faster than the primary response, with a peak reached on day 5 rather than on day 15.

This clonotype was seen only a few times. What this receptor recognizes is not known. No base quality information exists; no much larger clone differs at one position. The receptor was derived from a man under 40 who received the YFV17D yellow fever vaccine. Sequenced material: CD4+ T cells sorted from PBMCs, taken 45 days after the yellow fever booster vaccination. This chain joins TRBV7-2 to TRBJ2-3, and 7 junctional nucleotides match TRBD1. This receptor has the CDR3 CASSLRQGVLGTQYF. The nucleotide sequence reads TGTGCCAGCAGCTTGAGGCAGGGGGTCCTAGGTACGCAGTATTTT.